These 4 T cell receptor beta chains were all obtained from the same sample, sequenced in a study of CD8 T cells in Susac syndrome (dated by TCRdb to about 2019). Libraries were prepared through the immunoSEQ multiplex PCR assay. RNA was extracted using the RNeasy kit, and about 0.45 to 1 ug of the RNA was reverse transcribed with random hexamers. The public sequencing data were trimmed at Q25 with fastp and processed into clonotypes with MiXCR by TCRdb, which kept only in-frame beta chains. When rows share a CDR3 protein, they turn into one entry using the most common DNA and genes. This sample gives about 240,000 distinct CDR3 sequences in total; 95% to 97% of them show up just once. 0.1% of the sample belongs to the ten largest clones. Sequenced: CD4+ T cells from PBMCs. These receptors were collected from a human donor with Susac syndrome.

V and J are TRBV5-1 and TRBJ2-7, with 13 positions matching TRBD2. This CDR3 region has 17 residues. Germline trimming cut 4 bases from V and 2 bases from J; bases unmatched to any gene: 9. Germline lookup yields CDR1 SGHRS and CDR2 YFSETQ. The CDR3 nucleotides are TGCGCCAGCAGCCGTACTTCCGGGACTAGCGGGGCCTACGAGCAGTACTTC. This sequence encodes CASSRTSGTSGAYEQYF.

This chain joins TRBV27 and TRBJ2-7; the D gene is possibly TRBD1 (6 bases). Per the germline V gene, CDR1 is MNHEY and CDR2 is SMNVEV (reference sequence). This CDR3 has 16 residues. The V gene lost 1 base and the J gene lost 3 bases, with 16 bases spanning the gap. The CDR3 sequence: CASSLYGTRPDYEQYF. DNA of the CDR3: TGTGCCAGCAGTTTATACGGGACACGACCAGACTACGAGCAGTACTTC.

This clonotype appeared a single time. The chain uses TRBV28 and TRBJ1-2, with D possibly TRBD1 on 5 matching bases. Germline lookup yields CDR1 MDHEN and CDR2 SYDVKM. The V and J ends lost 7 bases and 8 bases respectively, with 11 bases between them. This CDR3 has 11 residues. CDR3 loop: CASTQGDGYTF. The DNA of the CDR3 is TGTGCCAGCACCCAAGGGGACGGCTACACCTTC.

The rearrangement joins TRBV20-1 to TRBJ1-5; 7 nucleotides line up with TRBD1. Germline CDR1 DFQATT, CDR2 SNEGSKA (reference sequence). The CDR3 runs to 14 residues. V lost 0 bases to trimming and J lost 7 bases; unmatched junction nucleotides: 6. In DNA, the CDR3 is TGCAGTGCTAGAGATCCAGGGGGTCGGCAGCCCCAGCATTTT. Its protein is CSARDPGGRQPQHF.